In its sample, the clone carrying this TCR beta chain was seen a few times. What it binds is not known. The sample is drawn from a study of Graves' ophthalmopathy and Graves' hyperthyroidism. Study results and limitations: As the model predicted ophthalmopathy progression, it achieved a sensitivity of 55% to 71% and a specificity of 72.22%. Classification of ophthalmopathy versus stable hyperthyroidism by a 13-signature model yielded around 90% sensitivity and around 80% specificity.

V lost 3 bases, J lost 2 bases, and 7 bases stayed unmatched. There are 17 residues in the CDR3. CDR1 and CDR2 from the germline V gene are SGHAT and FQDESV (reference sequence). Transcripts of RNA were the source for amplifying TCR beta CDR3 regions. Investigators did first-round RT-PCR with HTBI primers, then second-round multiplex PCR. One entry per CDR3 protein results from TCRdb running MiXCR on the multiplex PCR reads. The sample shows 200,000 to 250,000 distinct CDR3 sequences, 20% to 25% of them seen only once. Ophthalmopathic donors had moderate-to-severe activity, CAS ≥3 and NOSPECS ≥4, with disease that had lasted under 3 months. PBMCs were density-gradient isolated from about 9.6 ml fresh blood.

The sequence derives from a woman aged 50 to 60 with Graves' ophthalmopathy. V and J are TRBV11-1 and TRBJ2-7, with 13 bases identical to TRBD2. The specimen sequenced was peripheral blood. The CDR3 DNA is TGTGCCAGCAGCTTTGGACTAGCGGGAGCCCCCACCTACGAGCAGTACTTC. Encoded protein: CASSFGLAGAPTYEQYF.